What follows are 32 T cell receptor beta chains derived from one specimen sequenced in a study of identical twins. TCRdb reprocessed the 5' RACE reads with MiXCR, giving one entry per CDR3 protein. In the table there are 690,000 or so distinct CDR3 sequences, 8.5% to 9.5% of which are singletons. The same data also went into a second study, on yellow fever vaccine responses in identical twins.

Sequencing was carried out using PBMCs. The receptors were sampled from a woman younger than 30 in good health.

This sequence joins TRBV7-9 and TRBJ1-1; D perhaps matches TRBD1 (6 bases). This CDR3 region has 14 residues. Germline V lookup: CDR1 SEHNR, CDR2 FQNEAQ (reference sequence). The V gene lost 5 bases and the J gene lost 6 bases, with 16 bases spanning the gap. The chain's CDR3 is CASSKTGELPEAFF. CDR3 in DNA: TGTGCCAGCAGCAAGACAGGAGAATTACCTGAAGCTTTCTTT.

The chain employs TRBV14 and TRBJ2-7, with 7 bases lining up with TRBD1. Germline CDR1 SGHDN, CDR2 FVKESK. V lost 4 bases and J lost 5; bases outside the gene matches: 5. The CDR3 has 13 amino acids. The CDR3 DNA reads TGTGCCAGCAGCCCCTGGGACAGCGACGAGCAGTACTTC. It yields the protein CASSPWDSDEQYF.

This clonotype was picked up a small number of times. A junction end diverges from the germline sequence, so it may reflect a read error. The chain uses TRBV28 and TRBJ2-7; D uncertain. Looked up from germline, CDR1 is MDHEN and CDR2 is SYDVKM. The CDR3 runs to 15 residues. DNA of the CDR3: TGTGCCAGCAGTTTACGACTGTCTAGTTCCTCCGAGCAGTACTTC. Encoded protein: CASSLRLSSSSEQYF.

This clonotype was detected a few times. The rearrangement links TRBV4-3 to TRBJ2-1; D is possibly TRBD2 (6 bases). From germline, CDR1 is LGHNA and CDR2 YSLEER. Trimming removed 0 bases at V and 9 bases at J, with 12 bases between. This CDR3 has 14 residues. The CDR3 loop is CASSQDRLGIEQFF. CDR3 nucleotides: TGCGCCAGCAGCCAAGATCGACTAGGGATTGAGCAGTTCTTC.

This clonotype was counted a few times. The rearrangement links TRBV5-1 to TRBJ2-7; TRBD1 matches 10 bases. CDR1 SGHRS and CDR2 YFSETQ come from the germline V gene. This CDR3 contains 14 residues. The V gene end was trimmed by 4 bases and the J gene end by 4 bases; junction bases not matched to a gene: 5. This chain's CDR3 is CASSEGQGRYEQYF. DNA of the CDR3: TGCGCCAGCAGCGAGGGACAGGGGAGGTACGAGCAGTACTTC.

This clonotype was counted only a few times. This chain connects TRBV20-1 to TRBJ2-1, with 14 bases matching TRBD2. The trim removed 1 base at V and 2 bases at J, leaving 10 bases unmatched. Germline CDR1 is DFQATT and CDR2 is SNEGSKA (reference sequence). This CDR3 has 19 amino acids. The CDR3 nucleotides read TGCAGTGCTAGAGTCTCGGGACTAGCGGGAGAGTCGACCTACAATGAGCAGTTCTTC. Its protein is CSARVSGLAGESTYNEQFF.

This clonotype was counted only a few times. The CDR3 nucleotides are TGTGCCAGCAGCTTTCTAGCGGGGGGGGGCACAGATACGCAGTATTTT. This sequence encodes CASSFLAGGGTDTQYF. The chain recombines TRBV7-3 with TRBJ2-3; 12 bases fit TRBD2. V was clipped by 3 bases and J by 1 base; unmatched bases: 2. The germline CDR1 and CDR2 sequences are SGHTA and FQGTGA. CDR3 length: 16 amino acids.

This clonotype was observed once. The V and J genes are TRBV3-1 and TRBJ2-6; D is unclear. The V end lost 1 base, the J end lost 2 bases, and 9 bases lay between the germline ends. Germline V gives CDR1 LGHDT, CDR2 YNNKEL (reference sequence). The CDR3 runs to 16 residues. The CDR3: CASSQVHRAGANVLTF. The CDR3 DNA is TGTGCCAGCAGCCAAGTACATAGGGCTGGGGCCAACGTCCTGACTTTC.

This clonotype was detected a few times. V and J are TRBV6-1 and TRBJ2-7, with TRBD2 matching over 14 bases. Trimming took 6 bases from V and 4 from J; bases not matched to a gene: 5. Germline loops: CDR1 MNHNS, CDR2 SASEGT. CDR3 length equals 15 residues. As DNA, the CDR3 is TGTGCCAGCAGAGGACTAGCGGGAGGTATATACGAGCAGTACTTC. Translating gives CASRGLAGGIYEQYF.

The sample holds many counts of this clonotype. V gene TRBV3-1 combines with J gene TRBJ2-7; D is ambiguous. Germline V CDR1 and CDR2: LGHDT, YNNKEL (reference sequence). The CDR3 consists of 11 residues. The germline V and J ends were trimmed by 2 bases and 5 bases, with 4 bases remaining between them. CDR3 region: CASSQQDEQYF. The CDR3 bases are TGTGCCAGCAGCCAACAAGACGAGCAGTACTTC.

The chain links TRBV7-2 to TRBJ2-5; D is undetermined. Germline V gene sequence: CDR1 SGHTA, CDR2 FQGNSA. Trimming left V 1 base short and J 5 bases short, with 14 bases between. The CDR3 runs to 15 residues. CDR3 amino acids: CASSLDGRPQETQYF. CDR3 bases: TGTGCCAGCAGCTTAGATGGCAGGCCGCAGGAGACCCAGTACTTC.

The chain links TRBV7-9 to TRBJ1-6, with TRBD1 as a possible D gene (5 bases). The V gene's germline CDR1 is SEHNR and CDR2 FQNEAQ (reference sequence). Trimming stripped 4 bases from V and 6 bases from J, with 16 bases between. This CDR3 comprises 16 residues. The CDR3 DNA reads TGTGCCAGCAGCTCCCCCCCAGGGCACCTTAATTCACCCCTCCACTTT. Protein sequence: CASSSPPGHLNSPLHF.

This clonotype has a count of ten or more. This chain connects TRBV7-2 to TRBJ2-1; a weak D match, TRBD1 (6 bases). The germline CDR1 and CDR2 sequences are SGHTA and FQGNSA. Trimming pared 2 bases from V and 2 bases from J, leaving 13 bases between. The CDR3 totals 16 residues. The CDR3 loop is CASSLIGGLAYNEQFF. The DNA for the CDR3 is TGTGCCAGCAGCTTAATTGGGGGCCTGGCCTACAATGAGCAGTTCTTC.

J is TRBJ2-7 and V is TRBV29-1, with D unresolved. The CDR3 extends over 12 amino acids. Germline V gene lookup returns CDR1 SQVTM and CDR2 ANQGSEA. The V gene lost 5 bases and the J gene lost 5 bases, with 13 bases spanning the gap. CDR3 amino acids: CSVFYFPDEQYF. Here the CDR3 DNA reads TGCAGCGTTTTTTATTTCCCCGACGAGCAGTACTTC.

This clonotype came up a few times. CDR3 amino acids: CASSGTSGAYEQYF. As DNA, the CDR3 is TGTGCCAGCAGCGGGACTAGCGGGGCATACGAGCAGTACTTC. The chain combines TRBV9 with TRBJ2-7; TRBD2 agrees at 12 bases. CDR1 is SGDLS and CDR2 is YYNGEE in the germline V gene. The trim removed 3 bases at V and 4 bases at J, leaving 2 bases unmatched. The CDR3 has 14 residues.

This clonotype has only a few counts. J is TRBJ1-1 and V is TRBV12-3 or TRBV12-4, with 7 positions matching TRBD1. This CDR3 comprises 14 residues. Germline trimming cut 7 bases from V and 0 bases from J; bases unmatched to any gene: 5. The CDR3 bases are TGTGCCAGCATCTCCGGGACAGTGAACACTGAAGCTTTCTTT. Translation gives CASISGTVNTEAFF.

The chain employs TRBV10-3 and TRBJ1-5; 7 bases map to TRBD1. CDR1 and CDR2 from the germline V gene are ENHRY and SYGVKD. CDR3 length: 15 residues. V lost 4 bases and J lost 6; bases outside the gene matches: 9. In DNA, the CDR3 is TGTGCCATCAGTGCAGAAGGGGGCAGTCTTCAGCCCCAGCATTTT. Translation: CAISAEGGSLQPQHF.

This chain uses TRBV6-5 with TRBJ2-7; D gene uncertain. The CDR3 has 16 amino acids. Looked up from germline, CDR1 is MNHEY and CDR2 is SVGAGI. The V end lost 0 bases, the J end lost 4 bases, and 16 bases lay between the germline ends. CDR3 loop: CASSYSLPPRGYEQYF. In DNA, the CDR3 is TGTGCCAGCAGTTACTCGCTTCCCCCCCGCGGTTACGAGCAGTACTTC.

This clonotype came up many times. This chain connects TRBV12-3 or TRBV12-4 to TRBJ2-7; the match to TRBD1 covers 7 bases. V trimming: 6 bases; J trimming: 2 bases; junction bases outside the gene matches: 7. This CDR3 comprises 14 residues. The CDR3 bases are TGTGCCAGCAGCTATCGACAGGGACCCTACGAGCAGTACTTC. Amino acids: CASSYRQGPYEQYF.

This clonotype was found many times. V gene TRBV6-6 combines with J gene TRBJ1-1; D uncertain. Germline lookup yields CDR1 MNHNY and CDR2 SVGAGI (reference sequence). Trimming removed 9 bases from V and 2 bases from J, with 10 bases in between. The CDR3 loop spans 12 amino acids. CDR3 region: CASQDGNTEAFF. CDR3 nucleotide sequence: TGTGCCAGTCAGGACGGTAACACTGAAGCTTTCTTT.

The rearrangement uses TRBV12-3 or TRBV12-4 and TRBJ2-3; 15 nucleotides line up with TRBD2. The CDR3 contains 16 residues. J lost 4 bases, V lost 6 bases, and 5 bases had no gene match. The CDR3 reads CASREGLAGGSDTQYF. The DNA of the CDR3 is TGTGCCAGCAGGGAGGGACTAGCGGGGGGATCAGATACGCAGTATTTT.

This clonotype was picked up a small number of times. The chain is built from TRBV20-1 and TRBJ2-1; D might be TRBD2 (6 bases). The length of the CDR3 is 12 residues. Germline V gene lookup returns CDR1 DFQATT and CDR2 SNEGSKA (reference sequence). V lost 0 bases, J lost 6 bases, and 6 bases lay in between. The DNA of the CDR3 is TGCAGTGCTAGAGAGGGGGGCAATGAGCAGTTCTTC. Protein: CSAREGGNEQFF.

This clonotype has only a few counts. The chain carries TRBV15 and TRBJ2-1; D is ambiguous. Germline V gene lookup returns CDR1 LNHNV and CDR2 YYDKDF (reference sequence). The CDR3 is 14 residues long. Trimming left V 1 base short and J 13 bases short, with 17 bases between. The CDR3 nucleotides are TGTGCCACCAGCAGAGGACTCGATCGGTTGGGACAGTTCTTC. As protein: CATSRGLDRLGQFF.

This clonotype was observed many times. The rearrangement links TRBV28 to TRBJ2-7, with 9 bases identical to TRBD2. The CDR3 contains 15 residues. The trim removed 3 bases at V and 5 bases at J, leaving 8 bases unmatched. CDR1 and CDR2 (germline): MDHEN, SYDVKM. The CDR3 region is CASSLRLAEGDEQYF. CDR3 DNA sequence: TGTGCCAGCAGTTTGAGACTAGCGGAGGGTGACGAGCAGTACTTC.

This rearrangement joins TRBV7-9 to TRBJ2-7, with D perhaps matching TRBD2 (5 bases). CDR1 and CDR2 (germline): SEHNR, FQNEAQ (reference sequence). The CDR3 runs 14 residues. V was clipped by 1 base and J by 4 bases, with 11 bases between them. In nucleotides, the CDR3 is TGTGCCAGCAGCTTAGAAGGACTTCAGTACGAGCAGTACTTC. Protein sequence: CASSLEGLQYEQYF.

This clonotype was detected a few times. The rearrangement links TRBV7-2 to TRBJ1-5; no clear D. Germline V gene data show CDR1 as SGHTA and CDR2 as FQGNSA. The CDR3 is 13 amino acids. Trimming pared 0 bases from V and 7 bases from J, leaving 7 bases between. CDR3 nucleotide sequence: TGTGCCAGCAGCTTAGCTTTCCAGCAGCCCCAGCATTTT. Its translation: CASSLAFQQPQHF. Based on the CDR3 plus reference TRBV7-2 and TRBJ1-5, the full variable domain is GAGVSQSPSNKVTEKGKDVELRCDPISGHTALYWYRQSLGQGLEFLIYFQGNSAPDKSGLPSDRFSAERTGGSVSTLTIQRTQQEDSAVYLCASSLAFQQPQHFGDGTRLSIL.

This clonotype was seen many times. The rearrangement joins TRBV6-5 to TRBJ2-1; TRBD2 matches at 14 bases. Germline-derived CDR1 and CDR2 are MNHEY and SVGAGI. Germline trimming cut 4 bases from V and 5 bases from J; bases unmatched to any gene: 4. The CDR3 has 16 amino acids. CDR3 amino acids: CASSLSGLAGDNEQFF. CDR3 nucleotide sequence: TGTGCCAGCAGTTTATCGGGACTAGCGGGAGACAATGAGCAGTTCTTC.

This clonotype was counted between two and nine times. The chain couples TRBV7-2 to TRBJ1-4; D is uncertain. The CDR3 runs to 16 residues. Trimming left V 2 bases short and J 2 bases short, with 12 bases between. CDR1 is SGHTA, CDR2 FQGNSA, per germline. The CDR3 reads CASSLRAISTNEKLFF. The CDR3 coding sequence is TGTGCCAGCAGCTTAAGGGCTATCAGTACTAATGAAAAACTGTTTTTT.

In its sample, this clonotype was seen a few times. One end of the junction is discordant with germline, which a read error may explain. V and J are TRBV6-2 or TRBV6-3 and TRBJ2-1; 10 bases match TRBD2. Germline values: CDR1 MNHEY, CDR2 SVGEGT. The CDR3 covers 14 residues. The CDR3 protein is CASRGTSAYGEQLF. The CDR3 coding sequence is TGTGCCAGCAGAGGGACTAGCGCCTACGGTGAGCAGCTCTTC.

This clonotype was seen a handful of times. The V gene is TRBV27, the J gene TRBJ2-6, with D perhaps being TRBD1 or TRBD2 (6 bases each). V lost 3 bases and J 0 bases, leaving 18 bases between the germline ends. Germline values: CDR1 MNHEY, CDR2 SMNVEV (reference sequence). This CDR3 comprises 19 residues. CDR3 nucleotide sequence: TGTGCCAGCAGTTTTTTCGGGACACAGGGACTCTCTGGGGCCAACGTCCTGACTTTC. Protein: CASSFFGTQGLSGANVLTF.

The CDR3 reads CASSLAPSFQYF. The CDR3, as DNA: TGCGCCAGCAGCTTGGCCCCGTCCTTCCAGTACTTC. The chain combines TRBV5-1 with TRBJ2-5; D is uncertain. Germline CDR1 SGHRS, CDR2 YFSETQ. This CDR3 region has 12 residues. Between the trimmed V and J ends, which lost 0 bases and 10 bases, there was a span of 10 bases.

J is TRBJ1-4 and V is TRBV18; no definite D call. V lost 3 bases and J lost 6, with 14 bases in between. The CDR3 sequence is 15 residues long. Per germline, CDR1 KGHSH and CDR2 LQKENI. The CDR3, as DNA: TGTGCCAGCTCACCGGGGTCAGCCCTAGATGAAAAACTGTTTTTT. Its protein product is CASSPGSALDEKLFF.